The clone carrying this T cell receptor beta chain was found a few times. Antigen: not known. Germline assignment: CDR1 KGHDR and CDR2 SFDVKD. The CDR3 runs to 12 residues. V lost 9 bases, J lost 7 bases, and 13 bases lay in between. This specimen belongs to a study of identical twins. Points from the study as a whole: Alpha sequences that were out-of-frame and twin-shared showed an excess of low generation probability. Out-of-frame beta sequences exhibited a weaker degree of excess twin sharing. The study drew conclusions from cross-sectional statistical analysis, not from following the same donors.

TCRdb called the 5' RACE reads again in MiXCR, with one record for every CDR3 protein. This sample yields about 530,000 distinct CDR3 sequences, of which approximately 20% are seen a single time; 0.48% belongs to the top ten. These same data were also listed under a study on yellow fever vaccine responses in identical twins.

The chain recombines TRBV24-1 with TRBJ2-3; no clear D gene. The TCR sequence derives from a woman younger than 30 in good health. Sequencing was carried out using CD4+ T cells sorted from blood. The CDR3 region has the DNA TGTGCCACCTCGACGTTGGGAAATACGCAGTATTTT. This sequence encodes CATSTLGNTQYF.